This TCR beta chain was identified in a study of shared clonotypes between healthy human individuals. Regarding the study as a whole: Larger richness was generally estimated for naive than memory subsets. Clonotypes shared by all four donors outscored non-shared clonotypes in generation probability.

In the case of this clone: Its cognate antigen is unknown.

This CDR3 is 16 amino acids long. The trim removed 0 bases at V and 5 bases at J, leaving 7 bases unmatched. Germline V gene data show CDR1 as WNHNN and CDR2 as SYGVQD (reference sequence). Under the authors' procedure: Sequence data from immunoSEQ were junction-only and lacked quality scores; consequently, filtering differed. Method: immunoSEQ multiplex PCR; TCRdb's copy keeps in-frame clones and lacks some. Clone size and the V and J calls come from that table; the DNA yielded D and trimming. This table holds under 2.5 million clones, around 90% found once. V gene TRBV10-1 combines with J gene TRBJ2-3, with 8 bases identical to TRBD2. Source material: naive CD4+ T cells from PBMCs. Described subset: CD45RA+ positively selected. The sequence was obtained from a man between 18 and 35 years old in good health. Some clones in this sample may be carry-over from other donors' samples. In DNA form, the CDR3 reads TGCGCCAGCAGTGAGTCGAGAAGCGGGAGTATAGATACGCAGTATTTT. It specifies CASSESRSGSIDTQYF.